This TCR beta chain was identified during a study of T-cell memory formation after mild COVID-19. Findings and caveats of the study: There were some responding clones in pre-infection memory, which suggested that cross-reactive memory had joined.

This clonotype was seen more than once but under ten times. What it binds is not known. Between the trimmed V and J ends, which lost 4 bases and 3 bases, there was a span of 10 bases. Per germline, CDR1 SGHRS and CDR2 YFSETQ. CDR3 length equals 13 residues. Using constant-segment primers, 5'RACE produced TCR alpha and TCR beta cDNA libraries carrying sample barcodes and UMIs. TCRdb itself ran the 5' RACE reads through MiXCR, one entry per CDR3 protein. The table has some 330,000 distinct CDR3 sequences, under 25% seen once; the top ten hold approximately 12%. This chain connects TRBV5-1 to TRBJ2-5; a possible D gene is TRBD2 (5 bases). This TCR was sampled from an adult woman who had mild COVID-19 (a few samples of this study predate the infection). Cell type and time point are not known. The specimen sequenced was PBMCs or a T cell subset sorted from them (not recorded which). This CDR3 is CASSRGREETQYF. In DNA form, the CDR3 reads TGCGCCAGCAGCCGGGGTAGGGAAGAGACCCAGTACTTC.